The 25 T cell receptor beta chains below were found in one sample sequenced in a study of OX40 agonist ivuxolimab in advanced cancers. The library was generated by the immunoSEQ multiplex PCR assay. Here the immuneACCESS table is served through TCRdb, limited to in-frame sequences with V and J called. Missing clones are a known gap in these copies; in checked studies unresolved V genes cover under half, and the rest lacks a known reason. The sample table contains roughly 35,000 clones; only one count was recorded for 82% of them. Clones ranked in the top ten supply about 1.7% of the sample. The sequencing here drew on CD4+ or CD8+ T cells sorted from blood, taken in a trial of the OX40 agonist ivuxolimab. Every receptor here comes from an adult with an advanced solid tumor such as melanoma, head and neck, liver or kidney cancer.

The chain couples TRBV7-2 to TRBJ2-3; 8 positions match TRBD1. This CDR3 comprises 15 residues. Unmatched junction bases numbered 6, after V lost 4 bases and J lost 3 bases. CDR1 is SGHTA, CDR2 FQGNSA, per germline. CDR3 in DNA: TGTGCCAGCAGCTCGGACAGGGCGAGGACAGATACGCAGTATTTT. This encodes CASSSDRARTDTQYF.

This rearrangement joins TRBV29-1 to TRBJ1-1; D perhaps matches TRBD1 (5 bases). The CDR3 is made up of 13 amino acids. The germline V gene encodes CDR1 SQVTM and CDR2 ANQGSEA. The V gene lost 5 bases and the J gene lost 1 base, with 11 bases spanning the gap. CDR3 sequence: CSVHQGRNTEAFF. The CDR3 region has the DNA TGCAGCGTTCATCAGGGCCGGAACACTGAAGCTTTCTTT.

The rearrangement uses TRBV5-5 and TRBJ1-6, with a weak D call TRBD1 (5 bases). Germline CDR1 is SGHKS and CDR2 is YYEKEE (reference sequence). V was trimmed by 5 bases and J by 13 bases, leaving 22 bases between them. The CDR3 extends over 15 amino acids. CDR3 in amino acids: CASRGVNEFGAPLHF. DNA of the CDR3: TGTGCCAGCAGGGGAGTAAATGAGTTTGGGGCGCCCCTCCACTTT.

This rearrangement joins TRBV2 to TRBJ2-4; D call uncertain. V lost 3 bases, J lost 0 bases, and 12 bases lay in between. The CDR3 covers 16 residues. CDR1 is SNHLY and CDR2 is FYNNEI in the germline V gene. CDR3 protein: CASSDSLLPAKNIQYF. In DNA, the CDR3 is TGTGCCAGCAGTGATTCCCTGCTACCAGCCAAAAACATTCAGTACTTC.

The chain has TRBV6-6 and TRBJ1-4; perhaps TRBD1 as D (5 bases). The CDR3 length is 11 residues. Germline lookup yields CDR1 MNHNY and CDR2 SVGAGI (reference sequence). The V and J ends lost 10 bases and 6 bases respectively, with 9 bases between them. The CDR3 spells CATARDEKLFF. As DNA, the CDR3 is TGTGCCACCGCCAGGGATGAAAAACTGTTTTTT.

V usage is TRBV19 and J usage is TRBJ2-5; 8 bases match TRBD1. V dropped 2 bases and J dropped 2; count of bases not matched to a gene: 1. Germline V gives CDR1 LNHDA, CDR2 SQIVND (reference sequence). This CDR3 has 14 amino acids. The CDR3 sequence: CASSINRGQETQYF. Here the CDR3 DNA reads TGTGCCAGTAGTATAAACAGGGGGCAAGAGACCCAGTACTTC.

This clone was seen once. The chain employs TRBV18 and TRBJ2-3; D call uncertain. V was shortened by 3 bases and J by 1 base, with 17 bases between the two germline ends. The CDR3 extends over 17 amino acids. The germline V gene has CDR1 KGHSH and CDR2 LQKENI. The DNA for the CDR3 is TGTGCCAGCTCACCCTACGGCCCCCGGGTTGGCACAGATACGCAGTATTTT. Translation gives CASSPYGPRVGTDTQYF.

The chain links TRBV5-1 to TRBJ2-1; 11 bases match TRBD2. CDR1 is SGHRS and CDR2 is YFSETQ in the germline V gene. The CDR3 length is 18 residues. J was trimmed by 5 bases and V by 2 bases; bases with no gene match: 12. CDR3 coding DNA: TGCGCCAGCAGCTTTAATAGCGGGGGGGCCCTAATCCACAATGAGCAGTTCTTC. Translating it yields CASSFNSGGALIHNEQFF.

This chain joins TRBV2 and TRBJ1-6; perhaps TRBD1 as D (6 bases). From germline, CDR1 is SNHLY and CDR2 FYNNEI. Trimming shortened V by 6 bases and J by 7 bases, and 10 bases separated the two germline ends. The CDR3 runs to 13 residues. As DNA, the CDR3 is TGTGCCAGCAGCCAGACAGGCAATTCACCCCTCCACTTT. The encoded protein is CASSQTGNSPLHF.

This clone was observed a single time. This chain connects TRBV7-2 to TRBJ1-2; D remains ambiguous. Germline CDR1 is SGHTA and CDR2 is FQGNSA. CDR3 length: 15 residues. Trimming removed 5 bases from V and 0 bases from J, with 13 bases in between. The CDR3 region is CASSLSHSTNYGYTF. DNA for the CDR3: TGTGCCAGCAGCCTTTCCCATTCTACTAACTATGGCTACACCTTC.

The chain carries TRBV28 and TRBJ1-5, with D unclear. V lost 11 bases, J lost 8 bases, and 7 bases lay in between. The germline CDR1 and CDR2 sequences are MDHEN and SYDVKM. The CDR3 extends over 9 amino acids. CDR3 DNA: TGTGCCCTCGGAGAGCCCCAGCATTTT. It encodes CALGEPQHF.

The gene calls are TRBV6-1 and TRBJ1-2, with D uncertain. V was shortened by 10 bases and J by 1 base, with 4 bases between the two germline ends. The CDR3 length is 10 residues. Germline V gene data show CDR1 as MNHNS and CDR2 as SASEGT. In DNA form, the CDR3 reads TGTGCCACCTATAACTATGGCTACACCTTC. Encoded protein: CATYNYGYTF.

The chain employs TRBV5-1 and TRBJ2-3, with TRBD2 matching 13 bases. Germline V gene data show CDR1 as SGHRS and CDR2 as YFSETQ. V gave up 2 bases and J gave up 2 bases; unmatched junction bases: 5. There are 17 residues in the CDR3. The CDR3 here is CASSFRLAGGYTDTQYF. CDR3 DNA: TGCGCCAGCAGCTTCAGACTAGCGGGGGGTTACACAGATACGCAGTATTTT.

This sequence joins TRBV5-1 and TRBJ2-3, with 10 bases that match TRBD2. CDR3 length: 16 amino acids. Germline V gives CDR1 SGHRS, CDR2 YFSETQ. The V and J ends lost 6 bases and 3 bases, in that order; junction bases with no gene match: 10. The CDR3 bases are TGCGCCAGCACCCCCGTAGCGGGGGGTTCGACAGATACGCAGTATTTT. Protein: CASTPVAGGSTDTQYF.

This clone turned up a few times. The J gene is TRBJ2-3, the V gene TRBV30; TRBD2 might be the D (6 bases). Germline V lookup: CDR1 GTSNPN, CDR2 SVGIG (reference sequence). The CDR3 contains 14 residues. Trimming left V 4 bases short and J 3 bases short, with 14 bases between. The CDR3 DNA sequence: TGTGCCTGGAAGCGAAGTCGGGGGACAGATACGCAGTATTTT. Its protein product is CAWKRSRGTDTQYF.

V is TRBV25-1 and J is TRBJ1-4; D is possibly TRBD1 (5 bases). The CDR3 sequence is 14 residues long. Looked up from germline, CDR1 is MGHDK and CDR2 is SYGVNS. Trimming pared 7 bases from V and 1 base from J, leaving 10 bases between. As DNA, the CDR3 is TGTGCCAGCAAGGGGCACGTAACTAATGAAAAACTGTTTTTT. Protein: CASKGHVTNEKLFF. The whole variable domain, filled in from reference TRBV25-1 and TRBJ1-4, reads EADIYQTPRYLVIGTGKKITLECSQTMGHDKMYWYQQDPGMELHLIHYSYGVNSTEKGDLSSESTVSRIRTEHFPLTLESARPSHTSQYLCASKGHVTNEKLFFGSGTQLSVL.

CDR3 DNA sequence: TGTGCCAGCAGTCTAGAGGCCCCCCTTGGTAATACGCAGTATTTT. It translates to CASSLEAPLGNTQYF. The chain joins TRBV6-5 to TRBJ2-3; no reliable D call. The CDR3 loop spans 15 amino acids. V lost 5 bases and J 7 bases, leaving 19 bases between the germline ends. Germline V gives CDR1 MNHEY, CDR2 SVGAGI.

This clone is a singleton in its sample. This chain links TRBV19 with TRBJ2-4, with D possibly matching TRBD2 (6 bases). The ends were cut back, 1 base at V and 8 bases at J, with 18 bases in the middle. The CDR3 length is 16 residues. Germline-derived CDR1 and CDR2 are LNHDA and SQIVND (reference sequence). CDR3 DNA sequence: TGTGCCAGTAGTATAGTGGCCAGCCGGCGGGAAGACATTCAGTACTTC. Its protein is CASSIVASRREDIQYF.

In DNA form, the CDR3 reads TGTGCCAGCAGCCAAGGACCGTCTCAGCCCCAGCATTTT. Translating gives CASSQGPSQPQHF. J is TRBJ1-5 and V is TRBV5-5; D unclear. V was cut by 4 bases and J by 6 bases, with 11 bases left in between. The germline gives CDR1 SGHKS, CDR2 YYEKEE (reference sequence). This CDR3 region has 13 residues.

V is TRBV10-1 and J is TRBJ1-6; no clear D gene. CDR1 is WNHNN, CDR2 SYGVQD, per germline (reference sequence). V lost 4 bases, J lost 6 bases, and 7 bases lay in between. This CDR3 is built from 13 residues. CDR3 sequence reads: CASSGSLNSPLHF. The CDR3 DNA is TGCGCCAGCAGTGGTTCTCTTAATTCACCCCTCCACTTT.

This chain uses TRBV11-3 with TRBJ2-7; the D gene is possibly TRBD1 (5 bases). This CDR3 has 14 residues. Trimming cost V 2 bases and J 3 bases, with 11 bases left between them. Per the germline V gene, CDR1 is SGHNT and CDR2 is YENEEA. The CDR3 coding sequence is TGTGCCAGCAGCTTACGCCAGGGAAACTACGAGCAGTACTTC. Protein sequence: CASSLRQGNYEQYF.

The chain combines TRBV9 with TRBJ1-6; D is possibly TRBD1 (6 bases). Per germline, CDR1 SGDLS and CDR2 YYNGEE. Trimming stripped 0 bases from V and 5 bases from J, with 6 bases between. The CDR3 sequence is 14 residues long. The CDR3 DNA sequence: TGTGCCAGCAGCGTAGACAGGGATAATTCACCCCTCCACTTT. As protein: CASSVDRDNSPLHF.

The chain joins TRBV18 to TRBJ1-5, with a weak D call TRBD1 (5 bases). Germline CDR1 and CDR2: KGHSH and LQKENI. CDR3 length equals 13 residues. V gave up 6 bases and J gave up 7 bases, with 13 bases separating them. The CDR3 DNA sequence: TGTGCCAGCTCTCGAGAGGACACCCAGCCCCAGCATTTT. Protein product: CASSREDTQPQHF.

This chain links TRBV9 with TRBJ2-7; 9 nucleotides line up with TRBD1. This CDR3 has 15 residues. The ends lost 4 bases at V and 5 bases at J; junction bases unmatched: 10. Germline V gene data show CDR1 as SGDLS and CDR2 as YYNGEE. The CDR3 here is CASSPYRDREDEQYF. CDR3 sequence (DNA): TGTGCCAGCAGCCCATACAGGGACAGGGAGGACGAGCAGTACTTC.

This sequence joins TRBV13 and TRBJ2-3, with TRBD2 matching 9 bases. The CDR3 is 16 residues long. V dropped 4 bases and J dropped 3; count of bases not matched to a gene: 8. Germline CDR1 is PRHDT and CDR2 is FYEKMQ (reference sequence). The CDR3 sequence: CASSSMLSGGTDTQYF. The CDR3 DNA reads TGTGCCAGCAGCTCGATGTTAAGCGGGGGGACAGATACGCAGTATTTT.